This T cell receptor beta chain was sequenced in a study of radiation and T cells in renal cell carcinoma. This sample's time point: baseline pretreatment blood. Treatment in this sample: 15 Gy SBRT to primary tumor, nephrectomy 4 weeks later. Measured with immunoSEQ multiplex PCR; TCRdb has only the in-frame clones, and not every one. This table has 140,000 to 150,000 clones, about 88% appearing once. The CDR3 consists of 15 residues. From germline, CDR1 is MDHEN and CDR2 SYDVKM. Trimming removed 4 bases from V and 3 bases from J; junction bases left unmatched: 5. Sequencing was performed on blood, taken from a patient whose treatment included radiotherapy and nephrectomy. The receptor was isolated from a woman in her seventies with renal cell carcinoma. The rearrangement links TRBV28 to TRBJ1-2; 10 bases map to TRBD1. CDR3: CASSSWTGGDYGYTF. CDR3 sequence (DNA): TGTGCCAGCAGTTCGTGGACAGGGGGAGACTATGGCTACACCTTC.